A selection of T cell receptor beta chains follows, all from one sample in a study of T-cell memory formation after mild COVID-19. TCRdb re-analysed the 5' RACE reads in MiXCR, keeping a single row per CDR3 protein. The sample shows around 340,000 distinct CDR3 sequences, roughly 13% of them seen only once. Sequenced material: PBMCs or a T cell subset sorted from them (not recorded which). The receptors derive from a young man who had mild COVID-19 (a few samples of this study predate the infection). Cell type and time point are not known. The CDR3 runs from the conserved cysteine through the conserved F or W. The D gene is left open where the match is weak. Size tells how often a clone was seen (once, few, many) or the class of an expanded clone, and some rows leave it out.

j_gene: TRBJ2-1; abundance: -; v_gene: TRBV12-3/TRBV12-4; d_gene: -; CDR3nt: TGTGCCAGCAGTTTTCTTGGCGATGAGCAGTTCTTC; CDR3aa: CASSFLGDEQFF
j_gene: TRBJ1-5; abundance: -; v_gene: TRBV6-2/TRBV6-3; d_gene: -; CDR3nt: TGTGCCACCGGAAACGGGCGCAATCAGCCCCAGCATTTT; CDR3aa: CATGNGRNQPQHF
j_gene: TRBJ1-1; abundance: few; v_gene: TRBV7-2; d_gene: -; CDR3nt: TGTGCCAGCAGCTGGGAAGGGAACCCTTTCTTT; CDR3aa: CASSWEGNPFF
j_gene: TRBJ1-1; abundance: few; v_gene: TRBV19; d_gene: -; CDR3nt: TGTGCCAGTAGTATAGTTTCCGGGACTTACACTGAAGCTTTCTTT; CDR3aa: CASSIVSGTYTEAFF
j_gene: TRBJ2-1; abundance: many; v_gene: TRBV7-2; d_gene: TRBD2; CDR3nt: TGTGCCAGCAGCTTAGCCCGGGCGGGGGGGCCGGGTGAGCAGTTCTTC; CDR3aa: CASSLARAGGPGEQFF
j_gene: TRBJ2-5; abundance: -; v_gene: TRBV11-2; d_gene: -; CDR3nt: TGTGCCAGCAGCTTTACTCTGGTACAAGAGACCCAGTACTTC; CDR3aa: CASSFTLVQETQYF
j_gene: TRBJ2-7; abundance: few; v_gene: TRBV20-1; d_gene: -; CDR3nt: TGCAGTGCTAGATTAGGGCGCGAGCAGTACTTC; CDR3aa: CSARLGREQYF
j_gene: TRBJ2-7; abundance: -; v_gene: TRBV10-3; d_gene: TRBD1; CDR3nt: TGTGCCATCAGGCCGGGACAGAGAAGCTCCTACGAGCAGTACTTC; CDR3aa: CAIRPGQRSSYEQYF
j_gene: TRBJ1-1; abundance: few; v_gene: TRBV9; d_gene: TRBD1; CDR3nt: TGTGCCAGCAGCGCCGGACAGGGGGCGCGTAAGGCTTTCTTT; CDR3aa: CASSAGQGARKAFF
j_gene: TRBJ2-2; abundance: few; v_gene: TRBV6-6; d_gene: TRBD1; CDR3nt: TGTGCCAGCACCGAGACAGGGCGGCACACCGGGGAGCTGTTTTTT; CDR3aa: CASTETGRHTGELFF
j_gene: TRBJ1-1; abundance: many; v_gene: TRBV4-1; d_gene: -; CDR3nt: TGCGCCAGCAGCCAAGTTCGGTATGGAGACACTGAAGCTTTCTTT; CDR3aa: CASSQVRYGDTEAFF
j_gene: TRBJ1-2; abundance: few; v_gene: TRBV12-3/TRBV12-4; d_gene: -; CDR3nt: TGTGCCAGCAGTTTAGCGCTACGTGTCACGGACCCTTATGGCTACACCTTC; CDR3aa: CASSLALRVTDPYGYTF
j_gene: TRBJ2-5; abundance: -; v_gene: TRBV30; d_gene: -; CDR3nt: TGTGCCTGGCGGGGGGCCGGAGAGACCCAGTACTTC; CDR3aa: CAWRGAGETQYF
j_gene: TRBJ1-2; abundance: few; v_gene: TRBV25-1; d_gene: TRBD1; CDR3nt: TGTGCCAGCAGTGGAACAGGGGTGGGCGGCTACACCTTC; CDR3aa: CASSGTGVGGYTF
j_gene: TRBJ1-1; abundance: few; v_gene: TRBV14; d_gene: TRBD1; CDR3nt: TGTGCCAGCAGCCAGGCACAGGGGTTGGGGGATCGCACTGAAGCTTTCTTT; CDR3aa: CASSQAQGLGDRTEAFF
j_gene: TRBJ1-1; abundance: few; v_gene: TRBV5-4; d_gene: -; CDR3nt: TGTGCCAGCAGCTCGGCCTCGAGACAAGTGAACACTGAAGCTTTCTTT; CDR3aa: CASSSASRQVNTEAFF
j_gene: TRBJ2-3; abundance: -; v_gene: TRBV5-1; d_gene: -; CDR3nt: TGCGCCAGCAGCTCCCGTCCTACACGGGCACAGGATACGCAGTATTTT; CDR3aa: CASSSRPTRAQDTQYF
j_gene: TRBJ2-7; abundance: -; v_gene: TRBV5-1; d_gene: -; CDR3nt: TGCGCCAGCAGCGATTCGCGACAGGCTTTCCCCTACGAGCAGTACTTC; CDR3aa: CASSDSRQAFPYEQYF
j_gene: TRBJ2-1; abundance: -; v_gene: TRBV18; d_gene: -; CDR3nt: TGTGCCAGCTCCCCCTCCTACGTTTCTCTGGTCAATGAGCAGTTCTTC; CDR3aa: CASSPSYVSLVNEQFF
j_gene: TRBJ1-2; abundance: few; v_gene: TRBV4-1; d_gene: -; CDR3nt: TGCGCCAGCAGCCAAGATCCATTCCTACCACATGGCTACACCTTC; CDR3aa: CASSQDPFLPHGYTF
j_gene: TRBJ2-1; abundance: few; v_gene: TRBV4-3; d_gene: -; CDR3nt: TGCGCCAGCAGCCGGGCTAGAGGGGATAGCTACAATGAGCAGTTCTTC; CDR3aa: CASSRARGDSYNEQFF
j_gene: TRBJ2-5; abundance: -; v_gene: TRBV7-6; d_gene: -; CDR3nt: TGTGCCAGCATGCCGGGGACGGGGACCGGGGAGACCCAGTACTTC; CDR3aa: CASMPGTGTGETQYF
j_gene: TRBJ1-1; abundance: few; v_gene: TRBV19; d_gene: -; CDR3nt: TGTGCCAGTAGTACACGGGGGCGGAAGAACACTGAAGCTTTCTTT; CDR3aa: CASSTRGRKNTEAFF
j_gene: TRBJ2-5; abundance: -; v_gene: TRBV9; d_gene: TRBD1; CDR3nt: TGTGCCAGCAGCGTACGGACAGGGGAAGCGGAGACCCAGTACTTC; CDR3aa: CASSVRTGEAETQYF
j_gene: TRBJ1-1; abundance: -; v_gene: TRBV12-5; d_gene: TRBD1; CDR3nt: TGTGCTAGTGGGGTCGGGACAGGGGCGACTGAAGCTTTCTTT; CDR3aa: CASGVGTGATEAFF
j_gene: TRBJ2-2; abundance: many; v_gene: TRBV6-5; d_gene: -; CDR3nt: TGTGCCAGCAGTTACAGACCGTACCCCGGGGAGCTGTTTTTT; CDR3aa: CASSYRPYPGELFF
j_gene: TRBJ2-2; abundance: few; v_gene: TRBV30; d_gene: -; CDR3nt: TGTGCCTGGAGGAGGGACTGGAACACCGGGGAGCTGTTTTTT; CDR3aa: CAWRRDWNTGELFF
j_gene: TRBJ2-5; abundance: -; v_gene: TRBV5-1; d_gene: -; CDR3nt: TGCGCCAGCGGCCTTCAAGGGCCAGGGGAAGAGACCCAGTACTTC; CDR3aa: CASGLQGPGEETQYF
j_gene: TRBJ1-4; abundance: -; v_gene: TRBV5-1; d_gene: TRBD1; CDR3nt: TGCGCCAGCAGCTTCAGGAATGACAGGGGTGGGGAAAAACTGTTTTTT; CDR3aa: CASSFRNDRGGEKLFF
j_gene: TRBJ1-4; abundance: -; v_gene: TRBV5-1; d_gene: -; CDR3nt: TGCGCCAGCAGCTTGAGGTCCCCCCAGTCGAATGAAAAACTGTTTTTT; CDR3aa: CASSLRSPQSNEKLFF
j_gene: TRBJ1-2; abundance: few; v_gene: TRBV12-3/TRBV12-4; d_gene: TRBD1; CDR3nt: TGTGCCACCCAGCCCGGGGACAGGGGGCAGTTAGATGGCTACACCTTC; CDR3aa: CATQPGDRGQLDGYTF
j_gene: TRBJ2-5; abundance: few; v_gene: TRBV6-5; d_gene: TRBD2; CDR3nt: TGTGCCAGCAGCACCGGTAGCGGGGGGCTTATAAAGACCCAGTACTTC; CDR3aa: CASSTGSGGLIKTQYF
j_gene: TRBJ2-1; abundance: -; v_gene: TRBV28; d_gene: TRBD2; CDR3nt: TGTGCCAGCCGGGGACTAGCGGGGAACAATGAGCAGTTCTTC; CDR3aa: CASRGLAGNNEQFF
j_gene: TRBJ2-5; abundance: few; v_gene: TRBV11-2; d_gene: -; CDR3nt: TGTGCCAGCAGCACATACAGGGGACTCGAGACCCAGTACTTC; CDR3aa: CASSTYRGLETQYF
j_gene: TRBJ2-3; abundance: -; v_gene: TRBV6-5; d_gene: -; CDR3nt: TGTGCCAGCGCCGCTGGGGGCCGCCCAGATACGCAGTATTTT; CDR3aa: CASAAGGRPDTQYF
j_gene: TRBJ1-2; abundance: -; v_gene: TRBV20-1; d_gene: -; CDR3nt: TGCAGTGCTAGAGAGATTCTCTATGGCTACACCTTC; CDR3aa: CSAREILYGYTF
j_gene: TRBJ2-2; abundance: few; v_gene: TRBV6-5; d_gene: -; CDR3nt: TGTGCCAGCAGTTGGAATGGGGAGCTGTTTTTT; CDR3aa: CASSWNGELFF
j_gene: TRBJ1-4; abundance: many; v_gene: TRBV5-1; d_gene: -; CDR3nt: TGCGCCAGCAGCTTCTTTCCCGGTGAGGATGAAAAACTGTTTTTT; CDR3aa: CASSFFPGEDEKLFF
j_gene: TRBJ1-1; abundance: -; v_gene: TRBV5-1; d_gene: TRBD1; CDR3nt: TGCGCCAGCAGCGTCCTTGGACAGGGGTCTACTGAAGCTTTCTTT; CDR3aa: CASSVLGQGSTEAFF
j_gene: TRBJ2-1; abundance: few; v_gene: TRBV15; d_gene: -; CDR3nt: TGTGCCACCAGCAGAGACCCTAGATTCTCCTACAATGAGCAGTTCTTC; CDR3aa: CATSRDPRFSYNEQFF
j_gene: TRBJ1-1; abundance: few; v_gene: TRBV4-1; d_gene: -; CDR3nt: TGCGCCAGCAGCAACCGCCCGAACGGGTCGCCTGAAGCTTTCTTT; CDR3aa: CASSNRPNGSPEAFF
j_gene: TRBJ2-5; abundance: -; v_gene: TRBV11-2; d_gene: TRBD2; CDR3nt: TGTGCCAGCAGCTTAGTCCCTAGCGGGGGGGCCCGGTACTTC; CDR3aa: CASSLVPSGGARYF
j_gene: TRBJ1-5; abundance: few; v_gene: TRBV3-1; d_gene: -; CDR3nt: TGTGCCAGCAGCCAAGACGCTCAGCCCCAGCATTTT; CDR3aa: CASSQDAQPQHF
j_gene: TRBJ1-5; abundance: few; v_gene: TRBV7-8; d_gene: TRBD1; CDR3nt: TGTGCCAGCAGCCCCCGGGACAGTTCTACCCAGCCCCAGCATTTT; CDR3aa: CASSPRDSSTQPQHF
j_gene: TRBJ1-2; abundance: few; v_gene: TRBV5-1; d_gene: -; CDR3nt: TGCGCCAGCAGCTTGGCAGGGTTCTACGGCTACACCTTC; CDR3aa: CASSLAGFYGYTF
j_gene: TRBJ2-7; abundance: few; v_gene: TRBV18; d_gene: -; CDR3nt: TGTGCCAGCTCACCCGGACAGCTAGCCTACGAGCAGTACTTC; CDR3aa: CASSPGQLAYEQYF
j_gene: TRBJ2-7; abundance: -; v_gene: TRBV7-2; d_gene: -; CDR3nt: TGTGCCAGCAGCTTAACGCGAGAGCAGTACTTC; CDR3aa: CASSLTREQYF
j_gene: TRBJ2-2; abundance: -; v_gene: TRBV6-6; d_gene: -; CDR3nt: TGTGCCAGCAGTGGGGTAGTCGCCGGGGAGCTGTTTTTT; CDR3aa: CASSGVVAGELFF
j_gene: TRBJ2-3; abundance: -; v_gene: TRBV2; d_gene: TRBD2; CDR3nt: TGTGCCAGCAAACGACTAGCGGGGAACACAGATACGCAGTATTTT; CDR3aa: CASKRLAGNTDTQYF